This note documents a single TCR beta chain sequence. Germline loops: CDR1 SQVTM, CDR2 ANQGSEA. This CDR3 region has 12 residues. Trimming left V 4 bases short and J 3 bases short, with 6 bases between. Time point reported: peripheral blood 6 weeks after treatment start. This sample is drawn from a study of PD-L1 blockade in urothelial cancer. Study information: Blood underwent analysis 3 weeks (second dose) and 6 weeks after treatment began.

Data came from immunoSEQ multiplex PCR; TCRdb stores just in-frame clones and leaves some out. The sample contains over 25,000 clones, 79% of which appear only once. The chain has TRBV29-1 and TRBJ2-2; tentative D call: TRBD1 (6 bases). The input for sequencing was PBMCs, taken around atezolizumab (anti-PD-L1) treatment. The sequence was obtained from a man aged 70 or older with urothelial cancer. The CDR3 sequence: CSVGTDTGELFF. Here the CDR3 DNA reads TGCAGCGTTGGGACAGACACCGGGGAGCTGTTTTTT.